Below are 18 T cell receptor beta chains sequenced from a single sample in a study of early T cells in non-severe SARS-CoV-2 infection. From the 5' RACE reads, TCRdb called clonotypes with MiXCR, one entry per CDR3 protein. Seen here are fewer than 85,000 distinct CDR3 sequences, approximately 13% observed once, and the top ten hold around 1.5%. The sample comprised whole blood. The receptor set was obtained from an adult who was a healthcare worker with PCR-confirmed SARS-CoV-2 infection or an uninfected control (not recorded which).

This clonotype has at least ten counts. This sequence joins TRBV7-9 and TRBJ2-1; TRBD1 matches at 12 bases. CDR3 length: 14 amino acids. The ends lost 5 bases at V and 12 bases at J; junction bases unmatched: 8. Per germline, CDR1 SEHNR and CDR2 FQNEAQ (reference sequence). In DNA, the CDR3 is TGTGCCAGCAGCCCGTCCGGGACAGGGGGCGCGCAGTTCTTC. Translating it yields CASSPSGTGGAQFF. Together with reference TRBV7-9 and TRBJ2-1, the CDR3 gives the full variable domain: DTGVSQNPRHKITKRGQNVTFRCDPISEHNRLYWYRQTLGQGPEFLTYFQNEAQLEKSRLLSDRFSAERPKGSFSTLEIQRTEQGDSAMYLCASSPSGTGGAQFFGPGTRLTVL.

The rearrangement links TRBV20-1 to TRBJ2-3; D not resolved. The CDR3 contains 11 residues. Trimming removed 6 bases from V and 5 bases from J, with 9 bases in between. CDR1 and CDR2 (germline): DFQATT, SNEGSKA (reference sequence). The CDR3 reads CSAKEVDTQYF. The CDR3, as DNA: TGCAGTGCGAAAGAGGTAGATACGCAGTATTTT.

This clonotype was seen at least ten times. V gene TRBV29-1 combines with J gene TRBJ2-2, with TRBD1 matching over 11 bases. The CDR3 has 14 residues. CDR1 SQVTM and CDR2 ANQGSEA come from the germline V gene. V shed 6 bases, J shed 6 bases, and the junction held 6 bases outside the gene matches. CDR3: CSVSGQGESGELFF. The CDR3 DNA sequence: TGCAGCGTATCGGGACAGGGGGAGTCCGGGGAGCTGTTTTTT.

The sample holds many counts of this clonotype. This sequence joins TRBV5-1 and TRBJ2-5; no firm D call. Trimming pared 0 bases from V and 2 bases from J, leaving 20 bases between. The CDR3 consists of 18 residues. The germline V gene encodes CDR1 SGHRS and CDR2 YFSETQ. DNA for the CDR3: TGCGCCAGCAGCTTGGTGATGGACCCGATAAGGTGGCAAGAGACCCAGTACTTC. Its protein product is CASSLVMDPIRWQETQYF.

In its sample, this clonotype was seen a few times. This sequence joins TRBV15 and TRBJ1-5, with D possibly matching TRBD1 (5 bases). CDR1 is LNHNV, CDR2 YYDKDF, per germline (reference sequence). This CDR3 is 15 amino acids long. With 3 bases removed from V and 7 bases from J, the gap between germline ends came to 16 bases. This chain's CDR3 is CATSRDTGNHQPQHF. The CDR3 bases are TGTGCCACCAGCAGGGACACAGGTAATCACCAGCCCCAGCATTTT. Full variable domain (missing parts from reference TRBV15 and TRBJ1-5): DAMVIQNPRYQVTQFGKPVTLSCSQTLNHNVMYWYQQKSSQAPKLLFHYYDKDFNNEADTPDNFQSRRPNTSFCFLDIRSPGLGDTAMYLCATSRDTGNHQPQHFGDGTRLSIL.

This clonotype was recorded many times. The genes are TRBV7-9 and TRBJ2-2; TRBD1 is a possible D gene (6 bases). The CDR3 length is 15 residues. The germline V gene has CDR1 SEHNR and CDR2 FQNEAQ (reference sequence). Trimming pared 7 bases from V and 3 bases from J, leaving 15 bases between. CDR3 amino acids: CASTLRGRDTGELFF. CDR3 DNA: TGTGCCAGCACTCTCAGGGGTCGGGACACCGGGGAGCTGTTTTTT.

This clonotype was seen many times. The V gene is TRBV5-6, the J gene TRBJ2-2, with TRBD1 identical over 11 bases. V was pared by 4 bases and J by 4 bases, with 6 bases of the junction left unmatched. Germline V gene data show CDR1 as SGHDT and CDR2 as YYEEEE. The CDR3 contains 16 residues. The DNA for the CDR3 is TGTGCCAGCAGCCGAACCGGGACAGGGGGCACCGGGGAGCTGTTTTTT. Amino acid sequence: CASSRTGTGGTGELFF.

The chain is built from TRBV7-8 and TRBJ2-5; TRBD2 matches 7 bases. The trim removed 8 bases at V and 4 bases at J, leaving 13 bases unmatched. The CDR3 contains 15 residues. Germline V gene sequence: CDR1 SGHVS, CDR2 FQNEAQ. CDR3 nucleotides: TGTGCCAGCGGATTGTGGCGCGGGGGATCAGAGACCCAGTACTTC. Its translation: CASGLWRGGSETQYF.

This clonotype was detected many times. V gene TRBV6-2 or TRBV6-3 combines with J gene TRBJ2-2; D unclear. In germline, CDR1 is MNHEY, CDR2 SVGEGT. The CDR3 has 11 residues. Trimming pared 6 bases from V and 3 bases from J, leaving 2 bases between. The CDR3 protein is CASSHTGELFF. CDR3 DNA sequence: TGTGCCAGCAGCCACACCGGGGAGCTGTTTTTT.

The chain joins TRBV20-1 to TRBJ2-5, with 10 nucleotides matching TRBD1. The J segment lost 5 bases and the V segment lost 1 base, leaving 1 base of the junction unmatched. Germline V gives CDR1 DFQATT, CDR2 SNEGSKA (reference sequence). This CDR3 comprises 13 residues. CDR3 in amino acids: CSARGDRGETQYF. For the CDR3, the DNA is TGCAGTGCTAGAGGGGACAGGGGTGAGACCCAGTACTTC.

The chain employs TRBV6-5 and TRBJ2-7; the D is unclear. The germline V gene encodes CDR1 MNHEY and CDR2 SVGAGI. The CDR3 spans 14 residues. V shed 6 bases and J shed 6 bases, with 18 bases lying between them. CDR3 nucleotides: TGTGCCAGCAGAAGAGCCACTCGACCCGCCGAGCAGTACTTC. Translated, it gives CASRRATRPAEQYF.

This clonotype was observed a few times. The gene calls are TRBV10-1 and TRBJ2-2; D possibly corresponds to TRBD2 (5 bases). Germline CDR1 and CDR2: WNHNN and SYGVQD (reference sequence). Trimming took 2 bases from V and 1 from J, leaving 11 bases between them. The CDR3 is made up of 16 amino acids. This CDR3 is CASSEHGLWNTGELFF. The CDR3 DNA reads as TGCGCCAGCAGTGAGCACGGACTCTGGAACACCGGGGAGCTGTTTTTT.

Many counts were recorded for this clonotype. The chain recombines TRBV19 with TRBJ2-5, with D perhaps TRBD1 or TRBD2 (5 bases each). The CDR3 totals 15 residues. Trimming took off 1 base at V and 4 bases at J, with 13 bases between the two ends. Germline V gene sequence: CDR1 LNHDA, CDR2 SQIVND (reference sequence). The CDR3 spells CASSIGGARRETQYF. The CDR3 DNA sequence: TGTGCCAGTAGTATAGGAGGGGCGCGGCGAGAGACCCAGTACTTC.

This clonotype was picked up a small number of times. V is TRBV6-1 and J is TRBJ2-5; TRBD2 might be the D (5 bases). Germline CDR1 and CDR2: MNHNS and SASEGT. Deletions cut 2 bases from V and 4 bases from J, with 20 bases between. This CDR3 is built from 17 residues. CDR3 sequence: CASSEPSWVRDRETQYF. CDR3 nucleotides: TGTGCCAGCAGTGAACCGAGCTGGGTGAGGGATCGAGAGACCCAGTACTTC.

This clonotype was detected a few times. The rearrangement links TRBV28 to TRBJ2-3, with D hard to call. In germline, CDR1 is MDHEN, CDR2 SYDVKM. The CDR3 is made up of 17 amino acids. Trimming took 3 bases from V and 2 from J, leaving 18 bases between them. The CDR3 loop reads CASSFRWGEADTDTQYF. Here the CDR3 DNA reads TGTGCCAGCAGTTTTCGATGGGGTGAGGCGGACACAGATACGCAGTATTTT.

The gene calls are TRBV6-4 and TRBJ2-3; 7 bases match TRBD2. Trimming cost V 0 bases and J 3 bases; bases outside gene matches: 0. Germline assignment: CDR1 MRHNA and CDR2 SNTAGT. The CDR3 length is 14 residues. DNA of the CDR3: TGTGCCAGCAGTGACTCGGGAGGGACAGATACGCAGTATTTT. Protein: CASSDSGGTDTQYF.

The sample holds a few counts of this clonotype. The chain joins TRBV9 to TRBJ1-1, with no clear D. Trimming removed 3 bases at V and 2 bases at J, with 11 bases between. The CDR3 length is 14 residues. Per germline, CDR1 SGDLS and CDR2 YYNGEE. For the CDR3, the DNA is TGTGCCAGCAGCGCCGGCGATGTTAACACTGAAGCTTTCTTT. Residues: CASSAGDVNTEAFF.

The table lists this clonotype with a few counts. The CDR3 nucleotides are TGTGCCAGCAGCGTAGGTCAGGGGTCTTGGGTCGAGCAGTACTTC. Translating it yields CASSVGQGSWVEQYF. The chain is built from TRBV9 and TRBJ2-7, with D maybe TRBD1 (6 bases). The germline V and J ends were trimmed by 0 bases and 6 bases, with 16 bases remaining between them. The germline CDR1 and CDR2 sequences are SGDLS and YYNGEE. The CDR3 sequence is 15 residues long. The full variable domain, with the rest looked up from reference TRBV9 and TRBJ2-7, is DSGVTQTPKHLITATGQRVTLRCSPRSGDLSVYWYQQSLDQGLQFLIQYYNGEERAKGNILERFSAQQFPDLHSELNLSSLELGDSALYFCASSVGQGSWVEQYFGPGTRLTVT.